Listed below are T cell receptor beta chains from one sample, sequenced in a study of blood T cell repertoires in COVID-19. TCRdb's copy holds only in-frame clones and misses some; the assay was immunoSEQ multiplex PCR. This table holds roughly 220,000 clones, around four fifths found once. What was sequenced was peripheral blood. These receptors were obtained from a man aged 25 to 45 with active or convalescent COVID-19. CDR3s include the opening cysteine and the closing phenylalanine or tryptophan. D genes are given only for firm matches. Expanded clones get a size class; other rows say once, few or many, or leave the size out.

D	size	V	J	CDR3	DNA
NA	NA	TRBV9	TRBJ2-1	CASSVMDFTYNEQFF	TGTGCCAGCAGCGTGATGGACTTTACCTACAATGAGCAGTTCTTC
NA	once	TRBV20-1	TRBJ1-1	CSALRNTEAFF	TGCAGTGCTCTCCGGAACACTGAAGCTTTCTTT
NA	NA	TRBV19	TRBJ1-1	CASSARREYNTEAFF	TGTGCCAGTAGTGCCCGCAGGGAATATAACACTGAAGCTTTCTTT
NA	once	TRBV6-6	TRBJ1-2	CASSLPIGNGYTF	TGTGCCAGCAGCTTACCTATCGGGAATGGCTACACCTTC
TRBD2	NA	TRBV18	TRBJ2-7	CASSPSSGGSYEQYF	TGTGCCAGCTCACCATCAAGCGGGGGGTCCTACGAGCAGTACTTC
TRBD1	NA	TRBV19	TRBJ2-7	CASSIRQGAYEQYF	TGTGCCAGTAGTATCCGGCAGGGGGCTTACGAGCAGTACTTC
NA	few	TRBV4-3	TRBJ2-5	CASSPSFDSQETQYF	TGCGCCAGCAGCCCGAGTTTCGACAGTCAAGAGACCCAGTACTTC
TRBD1	NA	TRBV5-3	TRBJ1-1	CARSWNRGKAEAFF	TGTGCCAGAAGCTGGAACAGGGGTAAGGCTGAAGCTTTCTTT
NA	NA	TRBV28	TRBJ1-6	CASSTQGRNSPLHF	TGTGCCAGCAGTACACAGGGCCGGAATTCACCCCTCCACTTT
NA	few	TRBV11-2	TRBJ2-5	CASSLEPRGKTQYF	TGTGCCAGCAGCTTAGAGCCCAGGGGAAAGACCCAGTACTTC
TRBD1	NA	TRBV18	TRBJ2-5	CASSPGQATGETQYF	TGTGCCAGCTCACCGGGACAGGCCACTGGAGAGACCCAGTACTTC
NA	NA	TRBV19	TRBJ2-2	CASSIGGSTGELFF	TGTGCCAGTAGTATTGGGGGGAGCACCGGGGAGCTGTTTTTT
NA	NA	TRBV9	TRBJ1-1	CASSPRGENTEAFF	TGTGCCAGCAGCCCCCGGGGGGAGAACACTGAAGCTTTCTTT
NA	NA	TRBV5-4	TRBJ1-1	CASSLDWGHGTEAFF	TGTGCCAGCAGCTTGGACTGGGGCCATGGCACTGAAGCTTTCTTT
NA	NA	TRBV20-1	TRBJ1-1	CSASRGNTEAFF	TGCAGTGCTAGTAGGGGAAACACTGAAGCTTTCTTT
NA	NA	TRBV2	TRBJ2-7	CASTTKGGLLREQYF	TGTGCCAGCACTACAAAAGGGGGTTTGTTGCGCGAGCAGTACTTC
TRBD1	once	TRBV28	TRBJ1-2	CASSSIRQGYNYGYTF	TGTGCCAGCAGTTCCATTCGACAGGGTTATAACTATGGCTACACCTTC
TRBD2	NA	TRBV13	TRBJ2-1	CASSLNGRANNEQFF	TGTGCCAGCAGCTTAAACGGGAGGGCGAACAATGAGCAGTTCTTC
TRBD1	NA	TRBV5-1	TRBJ1-1	CASSSTGGLNTEAFF	TGCGCCAGCAGCTCTACAGGGGGACTAAACACTGAAGCTTTCTTT
TRBD1	NA	TRBV9	TRBJ2-3	CASSRQGYSTDTQYF	TGTGCCAGCAGCAGACAGGGTTATAGCACAGATACGCAGTATTTT
NA	NA	TRBV5-4	TRBJ2-7	CATTGISYEQYF	TGTGCCACCACCGGGATTTCCTACGAGCAGTACTTC
TRBD1	NA	TRBV7-2	TRBJ1-5	CASSPGTGPQPQHF	TGTGCCAGCAGCCCCGGGACAGGGCCCCAGCCCCAGCATTTT
NA	few	TRBV6-1	TRBJ2-1	CASSDSNIRVSYNEQFF	TGTGCCAGCAGTGACAGCAACATCCGGGTCTCCTACAATGAGCAGTTCTTC
TRBD1	once	TRBV7-3	TRBJ2-7	CASSIVDRGVYEQYF	TGTGCCAGCAGCATTGTGGACAGGGGAGTCTACGAGCAGTACTTC
NA	NA	TRBV5-1	TRBJ2-1	CASSFWGEGYNEQFF	TGCGCCAGCAGCTTCTGGGGGGAAGGCTACAATGAGCAGTTCTTC
TRBD1	NA	TRBV5-4	TRBJ1-2	CASSFVGQGPYGYTF	TGTGCCAGCAGTTTCGTCGGACAGGGGCCCTATGGCTACACCTTC
NA	NA	TRBV10-3	TRBJ1-2	CAISEPGAQWANKTF	TGTGCCATCAGTGAACCAGGGGCCCAGTGGGCAAATAAAACCTTC
NA	NA	TRBV7-2	TRBJ2-5	CASSLGLAQETQYF	TGTGCCAGCAGCTTAGGGCTAGCCCAAGAGACCCAGTACTTC
TRBD1	NA	TRBV9	TRBJ2-7	CASSPRGPGEYEQYF	TGTGCCAGCAGCCCTAGGGGGCCGGGCGAATACGAGCAGTACTTC
NA	NA	TRBV28	TRBJ1-6	CASRGTSSYNSPLHF	TGTGCCAGCAGAGGGACAAGCTCCTATAATTCACCCCTCCACTTT
NA	NA	TRBV30	TRBJ1-1	CAWSEQTNTEAFF	TGTGCCTGGAGCGAACAGACGAACACTGAAGCTTTCTTT
NA	NA	TRBV4-1	TRBJ1-5	CASSQIAQGGQPQHF	TGCGCCAGCAGCCAAATAGCCCAGGGAGGTCAGCCCCAGCATTTT
TRBD1	NA	TRBV28	TRBJ1-2	CATFLTGGGGYTF	TGTGCCACCTTCCTGACAGGGGGTGGTGGCTACACCTTC
TRBD1	NA	TRBV2	TRBJ2-7	CASSEEGTGPYEQYF	TGTGCCAGCAGTGAAGAGGGGACAGGCCCCTACGAGCAGTACTTC
NA	NA	TRBV6-6	TRBJ1-3	CASSYSSQWNTIYF	TGTGCCAGCAGTTACTCGTCCCAGTGGAACACCATATATTTT
NA	NA	TRBV7-9	TRBJ1-2	CASVPLTGREVEEGYTF	TGTGCCAGCGTACCTCTGACGGGCAGGGAAGTCGAAGAAGGCTACACCTTC
NA	NA	TRBV7-2	TRBJ2-5	CASSLIRARETQYF	TGTGCCAGCAGCTTAATCAGGGCGAGAGAGACCCAGTACTTC
NA	NA	TRBV7-9	TRBJ1-2	CASSLGVFHTF	TGTGCCAGCAGCTTAGGAGTTTTCCACACCTTC
NA	NA	TRBV5-1	TRBJ1-1	CASSLGHDTEAFF	TGCGCCAGCAGCTTGGGACATGACACTGAAGCTTTCTTT
NA	NA	TRBV5-5	TRBJ2-5	CASSPTGQETQYF	TGTGCCAGCAGCCCGACGGGACAAGAGACCCAGTACTTC
NA	few	TRBV30	TRBJ1-4	CAWRGANNEKLFF	TGTGCCTGGAGAGGGGCGAATAATGAAAAACTGTTTTTT
NA	NA	TRBV7-8	TRBJ1-3	CASSLDGGASGNTIYF	TGTGCCAGCAGCCTAGATGGTGGAGCGTCTGGAAACACCATATATTTT
TRBD1	NA	TRBV28	TRBJ1-1	CASRKDREVGEAFF	TGTGCCAGCAGGAAGGACAGGGAGGTAGGTGAAGCTTTCTTT
NA	NA	TRBV3-1/TRBV3-2	TRBJ1-2	CASSLEGVYGYTF	TGTGCCAGCAGCCTCGAGGGCGTTTATGGCTACACCTTC
NA	NA	TRBV19	TRBJ1-1	CASSSSRATEAFF	TGTGCCAGCAGTTCTTCCAGGGCCACTGAAGCTTTCTTT
TRBD1	NA	TRBV30	TRBJ2-1	CAWSAGTGLNEQFF	TGTGCCTGGAGTGCCGGGACAGGGCTCAATGAGCAGTTCTTC
NA	once	TRBV27	TRBJ1-3	CAPRNYGNTIYF	TGTGCCCCGCGGAACTACGGGAACACCATATATTTT
TRBD1	NA	TRBV6-6	TRBJ1-2	CASSLRTGASYGYTF	TGTGCCAGCAGCCTCCGGACAGGGGCAAGCTATGGCTACACCTTC
TRBD2	NA	TRBV6-2/TRBV6-3	TRBJ2-2	CASSSGTSGKNTGELFF	TGTGCCAGCAGTTCCGGGACTAGCGGGAAGAACACCGGGGAGCTGTTTTTT
NA	NA	TRBV28	TRBJ2-4	CASSFGLNIQYF	TGTGCCAGCAGTTTCGGGTTAAACATTCAGTACTTC
NA	NA	TRBV10-3	TRBJ2-1	CAISEGGIYEQFF	TGTGCCATCAGTGAGGGGGGGATCTATGAGCAGTTCTTC
NA	few	TRBV7-9	TRBJ1-5	CASSLGPAGPQPQHF	TGTGCCAGCAGCTTAGGCCCAGCGGGGCCCCAGCCCCAGCATTTT
NA	once	TRBV23-1	TRBJ2-2	CASSQSFHWDSTNTGELFF	TGCGCCAGCAGTCAATCCTTTCATTGGGACTCGACGAACACCGGGGAGCTGTTTTTT